One and the same sample provided the 9 T cell receptor beta chains below, sequenced in a study of blood T cells in healthy people across ages. Using a J-beta primer mix together with a sample-barcoded 5' primer, a second PCR was run for about 7 to 12 cycles. Using its own MiXCR run on the 5' RACE reads, TCRdb lists one record per CDR3 protein. The sample yields hundreds of thousands of distinct CDR3 sequences, roughly three fifths seen once. What was sequenced was blood. These receptors were taken from a man aged 40-49 years in good health.

This clonotype was picked up a small number of times. The chain combines TRBV12-3 or TRBV12-4 with TRBJ2-1; perhaps TRBD2 as D (6 bases). The CDR3 spans 16 residues. V was clipped by 8 bases and J by 1 base, with 18 bases between them. The CDR3 region is CASYSRAGKSYNEQFF. The CDR3 DNA sequence: TGTGCCAGCTATAGCCGGGCGGGGAAGTCCTACAATGAGCAGTTCTTC.

The chain is built from TRBV5-1 and TRBJ2-1; D may be TRBD2 (5 bases). The germline V and J ends were trimmed by 0 bases and 0 bases, with 13 bases remaining between them. Germline values: CDR1 SGHRS, CDR2 YFSETQ. CDR3 length equals 17 residues. CDR3 in amino acids: CASSLALDWVSYNEQFF. The CDR3 coding sequence is TGCGCCAGCAGCTTGGCACTAGACTGGGTCTCCTACAATGAGCAGTTCTTC. The whole variable domain, filled in from reference TRBV5-1 and TRBJ2-1, reads KAGVTQTPRYLIKTRGQQVTLSCSPISGHRSVSWYQQTPGQGLQFLFEYFSETQRNKGNFPGRFSGRQFSNSRSEMNVSTLELGDSALYLCASSLALDWVSYNEQFFGPGTRLTVL.

The J gene is TRBJ1-1, the V gene TRBV5-1, with D possibly matching TRBD1 (5 bases). The V end was cut by 1 base, the J end by 3 bases, with 10 bases between. The CDR3 length is 14 residues. Per the germline V gene, CDR1 is SGHRS and CDR2 is YFSETQ. CDR3 amino acids: CASSLMQGDTEAFF. The CDR3 bases are TGCGCCAGCAGCTTGATGCAGGGCGACACTGAAGCTTTCTTT.

The chain uses TRBV4-2 and TRBJ2-3; D is undetermined. Trimming took 4 bases from V and 6 from J, leaving 11 bases between them. Per germline, CDR1 LGHNA and CDR2 YNFKEQ. The CDR3 runs 13 residues. This chain's CDR3 is CASSRPAEDTQYF. The CDR3 nucleotides read TGTGCCAGCAGCCGCCCCGCGGAGGATACGCAGTATTTT.

V usage is TRBV12-3 or TRBV12-4 and J usage is TRBJ2-7, with 11 positions matching TRBD2. The CDR3 is 14 residues long. Germline trimming cut 6 bases from V and 0 bases from J; bases unmatched to any gene: 1. The CDR3, as DNA: TGTGCCAGCAGGACTAGCGGGGTCTCCTACGAGCAGTACTTC. Its translation: CASRTSGVSYEQYF.

This clonotype was counted a single time. The chain has TRBV11-3 and TRBJ1-2, with D hard to call. The CDR3 consists of 14 residues. CDR1 and CDR2 (germline): SGHNT, YENEEA. Trimming took 4 bases from V and 7 from J, leaving 16 bases between them. The CDR3 DNA sequence: TGTGCCAGCAGCTCAATGGCAGAAAACCTTGGCTACACCTTC. Protein product: CASSSMAENLGYTF.

In this sample, this clonotype turned up a few times. The chain recombines TRBV4-3 with TRBJ2-1; D possibly corresponds to TRBD1 (6 bases). The CDR3 has 15 residues. Germline-derived CDR1 and CDR2 are LGHNA and YSLEER. The V gene lost 0 bases and the J gene lost 4 bases, with 10 bases spanning the gap. CDR3 in amino acids: CASSQDNQGYNEQFF. CDR3 bases: TGCGCCAGCAGCCAAGATAATCAGGGGTACAATGAGCAGTTCTTC.

The chain recombines TRBV15 with TRBJ1-1; D perhaps matches TRBD1 (5 bases). In germline, CDR1 is LNHNV, CDR2 YYDKDF (reference sequence). This CDR3 region has 13 residues. Trimming shortened V by 5 bases and J by 4 bases, and 11 bases separated the two germline ends. The CDR3 loop is CATSALGGTEAFF. As DNA, the CDR3 is TGTGCCACCAGCGCCCTCGGGGGCACTGAAGCTTTCTTT.

The chain uses TRBV10-3 and TRBJ1-5, with 8 bases lining up with TRBD1. Per the germline V gene, CDR1 is ENHRY and CDR2 is SYGVKD. There are 15 residues in the CDR3. V shed 1 base and J 4 bases; nucleotides not matched to a gene: 3. The CDR3 coding sequence is TGTGCCATCAGTGAGTTAGGACAGGGTAATCAGCCCCAGCATTTT. Protein: CAISELGQGNQPQHF.